This TCR beta chain appears in the sequencing data of a study of immune evolution from preneoplasia to lung adenocarcinoma. Study-level information: HLA loss of heterozygosity: roughly 7.5% AIS, about 15% MIA, roughly 30% ADC, none AAH.

Clones were read by immunoSEQ multiplex PCR, and TCRdb kept only the in-frame ones, dropping some. This sample has more than 9,000 clones, with around 82% found just once. Comments on this clone: Its antigen remains unknown.

Germline V CDR1 and CDR2: MNHEY, SMNVEV (reference sequence). The CDR3 length is 14 residues. With V trimmed by 10 bases and J by 3 bases, 6 bases remained unmatched. H&E slides confirmed each diagnosis, reviewed by two pathologists independently. General study results and limits: From normal lung to invasive adenocarcinoma, top clone frequencies appeared to decrease.

The sequence was collected from a person aged 65 to 79 with lung adenocarcinoma. The sample consisted of FFPE minimally invasive lung adenocarcinoma tissue. The chain uses TRBV27 and TRBJ2-1, with 10 bases lining up with TRBD2. The CDR3 sequence is CANLAGVVYNEQFF. The CDR3 DNA sequence: TGTGCCAACCTAGCGGGAGTGGTCTACAATGAGCAGTTCTTC.